This entry is about one T cell receptor (beta chain). What it binds is not known. An amount of RNA that ranged from roughly 0.45 to 1 ug was reverse transcribed with random hexamers. TCRdb re-called the immunoSEQ multiplex PCR reads through MiXCR, storing one row per CDR3 protein. The data show some 190,000 distinct CDR3 sequences, approximately 94% seen once. This entry belongs to a study of CD8 T cells in Susac syndrome. At the level of the study: Within the sequenced group of Susac syndrome patients, 5 or 6 showed active disease and eight were in remission. At the time their blood was drawn, patients with Susac syndrome were either therapy-naive, on corticosteroids (with some of them also receiving intravenous immunoglobulin), or on intravenous immunoglobulin alone.

The CDR3 totals 17 residues. Losses at the gene ends were 1 base for V and 2 bases for J; bases not matched to a gene: 10. Germline CDR1 reads DFQATT; CDR2 reads SNEGSKA (reference sequence). Sequencing of TCR beta was performed on blood CD8+ T cells and on blood CD4+ T cells. General study findings and limits: None of the CD4+ T cell repertoires in Susac syndrome showed clonal expansion.

The V and J genes are TRBV20-1 and TRBJ2-7; 11 bases are shared with TRBD2. Sequenced sample: CD4+ T cells from PBMCs. This sequence originates from a human donor with Susac syndrome. The CDR3 nucleotides read TGCAGTGCTAGAGTCTCCTCTAGCGGGGGGTTTCCCTACGAGCAGTACTTC. Residues: CSARVSSSGGFPYEQYF.